This T cell receptor (beta chain) was captured by sequencing in a study of brain metastases from non-small cell lung cancer. Turning to this clone: Its antigen is undetermined.

The assay was immunoSEQ multiplex PCR, and TCRdb's table has in-frame clones only and misses some. Of some 4,300 clones listed, roughly four fifths are singletons. Study-wide points: Fewer infiltrating T cells were found in brain metastases than primaries. Compared with their matched primary tumors, around 69% of brain metastases showed expanded T-cell clones. TCR repertoires overlapped largely between brain metastases and matched primaries.

The CDR3 has 15 amino acids. CDR1 and CDR2 (germline): SGHTA, FQGNSA. V lost 5 bases to trimming and J lost 7 bases; unmatched junction nucleotides: 7. The sequencing sample was made of primary lung tumor tissue. The rearrangement uses TRBV7-2 and TRBJ1-4; 10 bases map to TRBD1. This receptor was taken from a donor aged 40 or older with non-small cell lung cancer. DNA of the CDR3: TGTGCCAGCAGCCCCAAGACAGGGGGCATTGAAAAACTGTTTTTT. Translation gives CASSPKTGGIEKLFF.